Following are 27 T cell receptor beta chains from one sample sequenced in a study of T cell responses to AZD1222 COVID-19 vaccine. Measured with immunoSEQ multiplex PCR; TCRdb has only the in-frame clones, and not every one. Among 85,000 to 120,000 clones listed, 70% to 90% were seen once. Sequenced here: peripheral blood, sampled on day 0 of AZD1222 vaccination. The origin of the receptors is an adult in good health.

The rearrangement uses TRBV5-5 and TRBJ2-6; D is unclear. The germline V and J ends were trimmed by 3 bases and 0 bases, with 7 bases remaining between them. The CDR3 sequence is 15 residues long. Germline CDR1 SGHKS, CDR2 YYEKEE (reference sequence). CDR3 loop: CASSSRSSGANVLTF. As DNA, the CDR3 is TGTGCCAGCAGCTCTAGGAGCTCTGGGGCCAACGTCCTGACTTTC.

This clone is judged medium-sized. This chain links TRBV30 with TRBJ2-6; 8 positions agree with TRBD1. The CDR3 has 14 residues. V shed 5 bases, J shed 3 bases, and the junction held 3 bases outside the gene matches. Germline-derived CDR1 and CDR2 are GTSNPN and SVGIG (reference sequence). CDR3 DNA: TGTGCCTGGCAGGGGGCAGGTGGGGCCAACGTCCTGACTTTC. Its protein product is CAWQGAGGANVLTF.

The CDR3 DNA reads as TGTGCCAGCAGTGAAAGGTGGGGCGGCTACACCTTC. Translating it yields CASSERWGGYTF. The chain recombines TRBV6-1 with TRBJ1-2, with D perhaps TRBD1 (5 bases). Germline values: CDR1 MNHNS, CDR2 SASEGT. V was shortened by 2 bases and J by 8 bases, with 9 bases between the two germline ends. There are 12 residues in the CDR3.

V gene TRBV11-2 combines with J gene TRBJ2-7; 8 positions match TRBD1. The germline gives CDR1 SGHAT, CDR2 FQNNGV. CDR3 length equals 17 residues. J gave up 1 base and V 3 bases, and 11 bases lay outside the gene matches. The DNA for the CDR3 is TGTGCCAGCAGCTTCGCTGGGCGCGGGACAGGATCCTACGAGCAGTACTTC. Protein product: CASSFAGRGTGSYEQYF.

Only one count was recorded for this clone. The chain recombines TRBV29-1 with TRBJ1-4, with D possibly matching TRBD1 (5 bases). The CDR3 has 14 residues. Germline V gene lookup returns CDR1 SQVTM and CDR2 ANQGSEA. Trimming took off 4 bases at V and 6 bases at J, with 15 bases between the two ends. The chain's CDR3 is CSVGGSKGDEKLFF. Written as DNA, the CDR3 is TGCAGCGTTGGGGGCAGTAAGGGTGATGAAAAACTGTTTTTT.

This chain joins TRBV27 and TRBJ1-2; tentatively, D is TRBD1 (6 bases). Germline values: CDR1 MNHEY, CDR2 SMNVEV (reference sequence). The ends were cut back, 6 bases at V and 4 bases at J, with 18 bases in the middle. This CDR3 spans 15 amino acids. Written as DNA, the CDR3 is TGTGCCAGCAGGGACAGCCTTATAGGTGGCTATGGCTACACCTTC. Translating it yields CASRDSLIGGYGYTF.

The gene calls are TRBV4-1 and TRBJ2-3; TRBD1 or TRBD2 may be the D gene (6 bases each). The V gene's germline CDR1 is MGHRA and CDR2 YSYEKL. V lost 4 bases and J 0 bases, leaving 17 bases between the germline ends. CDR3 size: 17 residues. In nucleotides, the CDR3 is TGCGCCAGCAGCCCCGCGAGGGGGGCCCCAAGCACAGATACGCAGTATTTT. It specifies CASSPARGAPSTDTQYF.

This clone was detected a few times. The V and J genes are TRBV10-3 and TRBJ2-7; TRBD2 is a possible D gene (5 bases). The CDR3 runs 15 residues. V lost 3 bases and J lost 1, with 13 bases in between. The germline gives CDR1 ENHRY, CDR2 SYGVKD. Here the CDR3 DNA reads TGTGCCATCAGTGATTTTGAGGGAAATTCCTACGAGCAGTACTTC. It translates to CAISDFEGNSYEQYF.

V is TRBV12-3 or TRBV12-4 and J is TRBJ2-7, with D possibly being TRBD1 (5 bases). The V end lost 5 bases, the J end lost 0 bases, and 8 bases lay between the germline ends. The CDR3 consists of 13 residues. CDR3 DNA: TGTGCCAGCAGTAGACAGCTCTCCTACGAGCAGTACTTC. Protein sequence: CASSRQLSYEQYF.

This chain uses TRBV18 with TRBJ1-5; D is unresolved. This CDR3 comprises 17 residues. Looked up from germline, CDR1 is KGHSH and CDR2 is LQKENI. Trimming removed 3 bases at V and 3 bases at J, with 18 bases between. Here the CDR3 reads CASSPTADRASNQPQHF. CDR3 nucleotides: TGTGCCAGCTCACCGACCGCCGATAGGGCCTCCAATCAGCCCCAGCATTTT.

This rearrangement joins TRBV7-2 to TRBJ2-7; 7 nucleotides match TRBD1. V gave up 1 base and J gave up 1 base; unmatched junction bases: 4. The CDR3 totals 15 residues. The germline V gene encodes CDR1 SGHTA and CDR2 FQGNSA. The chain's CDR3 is CASSLERQGSYEQYF. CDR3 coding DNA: TGTGCCAGCAGCTTAGAGAGACAGGGATCCTACGAGCAGTACTTC.

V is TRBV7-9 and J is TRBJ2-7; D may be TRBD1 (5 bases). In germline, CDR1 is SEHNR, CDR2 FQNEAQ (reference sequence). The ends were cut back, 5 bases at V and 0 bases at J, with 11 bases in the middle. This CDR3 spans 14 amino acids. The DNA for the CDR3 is TGTGCCAGCAGCCCCTTCGACAGCTCCTACGAGCAGTACTTC. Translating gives CASSPFDSSYEQYF.

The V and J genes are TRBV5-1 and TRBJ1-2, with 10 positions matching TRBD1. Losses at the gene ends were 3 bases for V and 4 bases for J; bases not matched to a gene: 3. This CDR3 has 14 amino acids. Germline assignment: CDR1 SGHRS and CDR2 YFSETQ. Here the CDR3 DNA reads TGCGCCAGCAGCTCGACAGGGGGCGGCTATGGCTACACCTTC. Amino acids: CASSSTGGGYGYTF.

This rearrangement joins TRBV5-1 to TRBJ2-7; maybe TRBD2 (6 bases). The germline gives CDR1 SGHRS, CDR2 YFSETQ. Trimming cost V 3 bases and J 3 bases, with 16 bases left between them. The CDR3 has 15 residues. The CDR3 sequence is CASSSPGTGLYEQYF. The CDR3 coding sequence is TGCGCCAGCAGCTCACCCGGGACTGGGCTCTACGAGCAGTACTTC.

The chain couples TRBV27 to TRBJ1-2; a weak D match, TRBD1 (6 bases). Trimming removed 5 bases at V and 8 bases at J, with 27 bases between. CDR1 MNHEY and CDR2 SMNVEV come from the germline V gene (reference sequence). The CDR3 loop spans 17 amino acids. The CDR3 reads CASSTLRGSIGGVGYTF. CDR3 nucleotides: TGTGCCAGCAGTACTTTGCGGGGTTCAATAGGGGGGGTCGGCTACACCTTC.

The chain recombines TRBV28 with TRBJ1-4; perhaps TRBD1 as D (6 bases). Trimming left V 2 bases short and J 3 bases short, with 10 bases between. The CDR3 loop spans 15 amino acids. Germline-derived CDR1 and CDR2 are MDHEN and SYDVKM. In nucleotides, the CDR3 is TGTGCCAGCAGTTTAGCGGGGGCAGCTAATGAAAAACTGTTTTTT. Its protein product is CASSLAGAANEKLFF.

As DNA, the CDR3 is TGCGCCAGCAGTGAGAGGGAACAGGCCCTCTCTGGAAACACCATATATTTT. It codes for CASSEREQALSGNTIYF. The rearrangement uses TRBV10-1 and TRBJ1-3; D possibly corresponds to TRBD1 (5 bases). Germline V gene sequence: CDR1 WNHNN, CDR2 SYGVQD (reference sequence). V gave up 2 bases and J gave up 0 bases, with 14 bases separating them. The length of the CDR3 is 17 residues.

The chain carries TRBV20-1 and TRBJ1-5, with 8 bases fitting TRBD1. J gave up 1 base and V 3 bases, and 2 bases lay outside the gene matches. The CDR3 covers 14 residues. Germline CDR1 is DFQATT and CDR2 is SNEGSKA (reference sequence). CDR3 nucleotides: TGCAGTGCTAGTGGACAGGGAAGCAATCAGCCCCAGCATTTT. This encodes CSASGQGSNQPQHF.

This CDR3 is CASSPGPKGGYTF. CDR3 in DNA: TGTGCCAGTAGTCCGGGCCCGAAGGGTGGCTACACCTTC. The rearrangement links TRBV19 to TRBJ1-2, with D uncertain. Trimming left V 5 bases short and J 7 bases short, with 14 bases between. This CDR3 contains 13 residues. Germline V gives CDR1 LNHDA, CDR2 SQIVND (reference sequence).

The CDR3 loop reads CSVSTSGVTDTQYF. CDR3 in DNA: TGCAGCGTTTCGACTAGCGGAGTCACAGATACGCAGTATTTT. This chain links TRBV29-1 with TRBJ2-3; 9 nucleotides match TRBD2. Germline V CDR1 and CDR2: SQVTM, ANQGSEA. The trim removed 5 bases at V and 2 bases at J, leaving 5 bases unmatched. This CDR3 spans 14 amino acids.

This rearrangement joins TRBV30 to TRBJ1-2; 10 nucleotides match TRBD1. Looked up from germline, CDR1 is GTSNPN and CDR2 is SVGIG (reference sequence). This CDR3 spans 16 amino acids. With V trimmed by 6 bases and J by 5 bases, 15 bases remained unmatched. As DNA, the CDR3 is TGTGCCTGCCTCCTCACTCCGGGACAGGGGTCTTATGGCTACACCTTC. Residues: CACLLTPGQGSYGYTF.

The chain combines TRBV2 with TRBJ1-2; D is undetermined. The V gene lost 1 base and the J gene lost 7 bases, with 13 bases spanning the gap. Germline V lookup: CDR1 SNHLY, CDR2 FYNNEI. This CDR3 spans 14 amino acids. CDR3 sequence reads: CASSEGPTLGGYTF. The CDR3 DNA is TGTGCCAGCAGTGAAGGGCCCACGCTCGGTGGCTACACCTTC.

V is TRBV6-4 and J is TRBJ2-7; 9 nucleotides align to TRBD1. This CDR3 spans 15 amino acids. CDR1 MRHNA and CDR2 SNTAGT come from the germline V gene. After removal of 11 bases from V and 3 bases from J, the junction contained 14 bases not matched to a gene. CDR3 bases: TGTGCCCCCCCCCAAAAGGGACAGGGTTTCTACGAGCAGTACTTC. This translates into CAPPQKGQGFYEQYF.

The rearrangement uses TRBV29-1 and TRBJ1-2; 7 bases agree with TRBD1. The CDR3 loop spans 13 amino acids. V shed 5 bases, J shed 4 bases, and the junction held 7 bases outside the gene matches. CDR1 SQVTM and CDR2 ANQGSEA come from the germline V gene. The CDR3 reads CSVWTGGPYGYTF. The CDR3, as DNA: TGCAGCGTTTGGACAGGAGGGCCCTATGGCTACACCTTC.

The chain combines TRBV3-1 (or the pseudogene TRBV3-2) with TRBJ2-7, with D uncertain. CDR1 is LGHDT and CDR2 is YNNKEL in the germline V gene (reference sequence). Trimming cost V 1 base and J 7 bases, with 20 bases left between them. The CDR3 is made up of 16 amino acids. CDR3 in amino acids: CASSQVLFRLGVEQYF. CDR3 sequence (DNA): TGTGCCAGCAGCCAAGTCCTATTTCGGCTTGGGGTGGAGCAGTACTTC.

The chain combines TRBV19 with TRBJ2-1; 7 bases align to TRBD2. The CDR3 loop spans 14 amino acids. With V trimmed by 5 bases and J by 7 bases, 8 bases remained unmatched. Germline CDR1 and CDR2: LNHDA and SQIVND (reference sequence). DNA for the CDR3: TGTGCCAGTAGTTCCGGGACTACCGCAAATGAGCAGTTCTTC. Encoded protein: CASSSGTTANEQFF.

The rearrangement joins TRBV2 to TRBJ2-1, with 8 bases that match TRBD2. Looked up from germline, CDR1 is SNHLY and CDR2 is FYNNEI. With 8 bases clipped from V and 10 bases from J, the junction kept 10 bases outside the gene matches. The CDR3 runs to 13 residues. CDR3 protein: CASVRAGASEQFF. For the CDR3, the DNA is TGTGCCAGCGTTCGAGCGGGAGCCTCAGAGCAGTTCTTC.